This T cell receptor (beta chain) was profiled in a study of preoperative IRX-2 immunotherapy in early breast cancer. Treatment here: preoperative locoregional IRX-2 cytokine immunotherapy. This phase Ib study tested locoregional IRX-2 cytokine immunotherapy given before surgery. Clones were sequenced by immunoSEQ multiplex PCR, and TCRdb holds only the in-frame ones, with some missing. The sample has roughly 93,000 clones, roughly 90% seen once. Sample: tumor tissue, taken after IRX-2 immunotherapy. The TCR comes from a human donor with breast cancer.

This CDR3 reads CASSRDSYNSPLHF. The CDR3 DNA sequence: TGTGCCAGTAGCAGGGATTCCTATAATTCACCCCTCCACTTT. The V gene is TRBV19, the J gene TRBJ1-6; a possible D gene is TRBD1 (5 bases). The CDR3 length is 14 residues. The ends were cut back, 6 bases at V and 1 base at J, with 7 bases in the middle. Germline V gene data show CDR1 as LNHDA and CDR2 as SQIVND (reference sequence).